This T cell receptor (beta chain) originates from a study of chemoradiotherapy in HPV16-positive cancers (dated by TCRdb to 2022 to 2024). Context from the whole study: Using functional T-cell assays on cells from a couple of HPV16-positive patients, the researchers defined candidate HPV-specific T-cell clones and common TCR motifs. The study asked whether T-cell immunity against the HPV oncoproteins E6 and E7 changes during chemoradiotherapy and whether it affects survival. Next, the candidate HPV-specific TCRs and motifs were followed in TCR repertoires from fewer than 100 patients with HPV-related cancers.

As concerns this clone: The clone's antigen remains unknown. Base qualities are not provided; no much larger clone lies one nucleotide away.

Library construction relied on the immunoSEQ multiplex PCR assay. TCRdb retrieved this table from immuneACCESS and kept in-frame rearrangements only. Not all clones are present; in checked studies, unresolved V genes account for under half, and no reason is known for the remainder. For this sample the table gives some 30,000 clones, of which more than 85% were detected only once. The ten top clones hold 2.1% of the sample. Study-wide findings and limitations: Improved recurrence-free survival in HPV16-positive patients was associated with expansion of HPV-responsive T cells during chemoradiotherapy. The functional definition of HPV-specific T cells came from only a couple of HPV16-positive patients, and the survival association was reported for HPV16-positive patients. Expansion of candidate HPV-specific clones and E7-related TCR motifs was observed in the tumor microenvironment during treatment, whereas no such expansion was observed for non-HPV-specific T cells.

Taken from cysteine to phenylalanine, the CDR3 has 15 residues. Just CDR3 DNA is preserved here, 45 bases in frame from base 1. Between the V and J ends, shortened by 5 bases and 5 bases respectively, the junction contains 15 bases. The germline V gene (reference sequence) supplies CDR1 SEHNR and CDR2 FQNEAQ. Repertoires were sampled repeatedly over the course of chemoradiotherapy so that clonal expansion in the tumor microenvironment could be followed. This chain joins TRBV7-9 to TRBJ2-2, and TRBD2 may be the D gene, going by 6 matching bases. This TCR was sampled from a human donor with HPV-associated anogenital cancer. This specimen consisted of blood, obtained from a patient who underwent chemoradiotherapy. CDR3 loop: CASSPTRGGTGELFF. The DNA sequence follows: TGTGCCAGCAGCCCGACCCGGGGAGGTACCGGGGAGCTGTTTTTT.